This entry lists 27 T cell receptor beta chains sequenced from one sample in a study of long-term antiretroviral therapy in people with HIV. They ran version v3.0 of the immunoSEQ assay at survey level. Sequencing was performed with immunoSEQ multiplex PCR; in TCRdb, only in-frame clones are kept and a portion is missing. Of under 20,000 clones in the sample, roughly 80% were seen once. This specimen consisted of unsorted PBMCs, obtained just before starting antiretroviral therapy. The receptors come from a man in his forties with HIV.

The V gene is TRBV2, the J gene TRBJ2-2; D tentatively reads TRBD1 or TRBD2 (7 bases each). The germline V gene has CDR1 SNHLY and CDR2 FYNNEI. Trimming removed 3 bases from V and 4 bases from J, with 18 bases in between. This CDR3 comprises 17 residues. The CDR3 spells CASSERGRQGGTGELFF. The CDR3 DNA sequence: TGTGCCAGCAGTGAGCGGGGGAGGCAGGGGGGCACCGGGGAGCTGTTTTTT.

The chain is built from TRBV5-8 and TRBJ2-2, with no clear D. V was cut by 0 bases and J by 0 bases, with 9 bases left in between. The CDR3 length is 16 residues. Germline values: CDR1 SGHTS, CDR2 YDEGEE. CDR3 DNA: TGTGCCAGCAGCTTGGGCAACCATGCGAACACCGGGGAGCTGTTTTTT. Protein product: CASSLGNHANTGELFF.

This clone is a singleton in its sample. Relative to the germline gene, one junction end is altered; a read error may explain this. This chain's CDR3 is CASSPFPRVGNQPQHF. The CDR3 DNA follows: TGTGCTAGCAGCCCATTCCCACGTGTCGGGAATCAGCCCCAGCATTTT. The V gene is TRBV7-7, the J gene TRBJ1-5; D call uncertain. Looked up from germline, CDR1 is SSHAT and CDR2 is FNYEAQ (reference sequence). The CDR3 runs 16 residues.

V gene TRBV29-1 combines with J gene TRBJ2-1; D ambiguous. The germline V and J ends were trimmed by 5 bases and 9 bases, with 29 bases remaining between them. Germline CDR1 reads SQVTM; CDR2 reads ANQGSEA. CDR3 length equals 17 residues. CDR3 sequence (DNA): TGCAGCGTTCCACCCCGTCCTAGGACCTGGTTGTGGCGTGAGCAGTTCTTC. This sequence encodes CSVPPRPRTWLWREQFF.

The CDR3 loop reads CASSLRSTYEQYF. The CDR3 nucleotides are TGTGCCAGCAGCTTACGCTCTACCTACGAGCAGTACTTC. The chain carries TRBV11-3 and TRBJ2-7, with no clear D. The CDR3 covers 13 residues. V lost 2 bases and J 2 bases, leaving 7 bases between the germline ends. Germline CDR1 and CDR2: SGHNT and YENEEA.

The chain uses TRBV11-2 and TRBJ1-1, with D tentatively TRBD1 (5 bases). The V end lost 2 bases, the J end lost 6 bases, and 13 bases lay between the germline ends. In germline, CDR1 is SGHAT, CDR2 FQNNGV. This CDR3 spans 14 amino acids. The CDR3 nucleotides are TGTGCCAGCAGCTTATTTGGGGGAAGGCCTGAAGCTTTCTTT. Its protein is CASSLFGGRPEAFF.

The V gene is TRBV5-6, the J gene TRBJ1-2; weak D call: TRBD1 (6 bases). V was clipped by 0 bases and J by 7 bases, with 22 bases between them. CDR3 length: 17 residues. Per germline, CDR1 SGHDT and CDR2 YYEEEE. The CDR3 nucleotides are TGTGCCAGCAGCTTGGTTAGGGCGGCGACAGGCCTCTTTGGCTACACCTTC. Translating it yields CASSLVRAATGLFGYTF.

The chain has TRBV23-1 and TRBJ1-6; no definite D call. TRBV23-1 has ORF status, its function being uncertain. This CDR3 has 14 residues. Trimming stripped 4 bases from V and 9 bases from J, with 13 bases between. This CDR3 is CASSPGPSSSPLHF. In DNA form, the CDR3 reads TGCGCCAGCAGTCCAGGACCTTCTAGTTCACCCCTCCACTTT.

The chain has TRBV7-6 and TRBJ2-1; perhaps TRBD2 as D (7 bases). The CDR3 has 15 residues. Trimming shortened V by 5 bases and J by 12 bases, and 23 bases separated the two germline ends. CDR1 and CDR2 (germline): SGHVS, FNYEAQ. CDR3 sequence reads: CASSPDGGALGGQFF. The CDR3 DNA reads as TGTGCCAGCAGCCCAGATGGGGGGGCACTCGGGGGGCAGTTCTTC.

This clone has more than one count but fewer than ten. V gene TRBV13 combines with J gene TRBJ2-7; 8 bases align to TRBD2. V lost 5 bases and J lost 2; bases outside the gene matches: 8. CDR1 PRHDT and CDR2 FYEKMQ come from the germline V gene (reference sequence). This CDR3 has 15 amino acids. In nucleotides, the CDR3 is TGTGCCAGCAGCCCCAGCGGGGGCTCCGCCTACGAGCAGTACTTC. This codes for CASSPSGGSAYEQYF.

This clone was found once. J is TRBJ2-1 and V is TRBV19, with 10 bases matching TRBD2. The V segment lost 7 bases and the J segment 8 bases; nucleotides outside the gene matches: 11. CDR1 and CDR2 from the germline V gene are LNHDA and SQIVND (reference sequence). The CDR3 runs to 15 residues. The CDR3 here is CASKERAGGPDEQFF. The CDR3, as DNA: TGTGCCAGTAAAGAGCGAGCGGGGGGGCCCGATGAGCAGTTCTTC.

This clone was seen only a few times. The chain couples TRBV4-2 to TRBJ1-4; D gene unclear. The CDR3 is 13 residues long. Trimming pared 1 base from V and 4 bases from J, leaving 4 bases between. CDR1 is LGHNA and CDR2 is YNFKEQ in the germline V gene. As DNA, the CDR3 is TGTGCCAGCAGCCAAGTCCTTAATGAAAAACTGTTTTTT. Protein sequence: CASSQVLNEKLFF.

The rearrangement links TRBV4-1 to TRBJ1-1; possible D gene TRBD1, 5 bases. With 0 bases removed from V and 0 bases from J, the gap between germline ends came to 14 bases. The CDR3 length is 17 residues. The germline V gene has CDR1 MGHRA and CDR2 YSYEKL. The CDR3 region has the DNA TGCGCCAGCAGCCAAGATCCCCCACAGGTTGTGAACACTGAAGCTTTCTTT. It specifies CASSQDPPQVVNTEAFF.

V is TRBV27 and J is TRBJ2-3, with D hard to call. The germline V gene has CDR1 MNHEY and CDR2 SMNVEV (reference sequence). CDR3 length: 16 amino acids. Trimming shortened V by 5 bases and J by 7 bases, and 22 bases separated the two germline ends. The DNA for the CDR3 is TGTGCCAGCAGTCCCCATTACCTCGCTAGGTTGTATACGCAGTATTTT. Amino acid sequence: CASSPHYLARLYTQYF.

V and J are TRBV29-1 and TRBJ1-4; TRBD1 might be the D (5 bases). The CDR3 has 15 amino acids. Germline lookup yields CDR1 SQVTM and CDR2 ANQGSEA. The V end was cut by 5 bases, the J end by 7 bases, with 20 bases between. The CDR3 DNA follows: TGCAGCGTTTCAACCTCGGGGGTGGAGAGTGAAAAACTGTTTTTT. This codes for CSVSTSGVESEKLFF.

This clone was counted once. V is TRBV10-2 and J is TRBJ2-2; 7 bases agree with TRBD1. Germline V gene sequence: CDR1 WSHSY, CDR2 SAAADI. The CDR3 runs 15 residues. After removal of 8 bases from V and 4 bases from J, the junction contained 10 bases not matched to a gene. In DNA form, the CDR3 reads TGCGCCAGCCTCTTGGACAGGACGGGCACCGGGGAGCTGTTTTTT. Amino acids: CASLLDRTGTGELFF.

J is TRBJ1-5 and V is TRBV27, with unresolved D. V gave up 0 bases and J gave up 1 base, with 7 bases separating them. The germline gives CDR1 MNHEY, CDR2 SMNVEV (reference sequence). The CDR3 contains 15 residues. CDR3 sequence (DNA): TGTGCCAGCAGTTTATCTAAGGGCAGCAATCAGCCCCAGCATTTT. This gives the protein CASSLSKGSNQPQHF.

The chain combines TRBV7-9 with TRBJ1-2, with 9 bases fitting TRBD1. V was clipped by 5 bases and J by 4 bases; unmatched bases: 14. Germline CDR1 SEHNR, CDR2 FQNEAQ (reference sequence). The CDR3 is made up of 17 amino acids. The CDR3 DNA is TGTGCCAGCAGCCCCCCCGGTCCGGGACAGGGTACCTATGGCTACACCTTC. This translates into CASSPPGPGQGTYGYTF.

The V call is TRBV19, the J call TRBJ2-1; 9 bases align to TRBD1. With V trimmed by 6 bases and J by 7 bases, 10 bases remained unmatched. CDR1 and CDR2 (germline): LNHDA, SQIVND (reference sequence). The CDR3 runs to 15 residues. CDR3 protein: CASRSRDREGNEQFF. Written as DNA, the CDR3 is TGTGCCAGTAGATCCCGGGACAGGGAGGGGAATGAGCAGTTCTTC.

The V gene is TRBV27, the J gene TRBJ2-7; tentatively, D is TRBD1 (5 bases). The germline gives CDR1 MNHEY, CDR2 SMNVEV (reference sequence). The CDR3 runs 13 residues. V lost 5 bases and J 0 bases, leaving 8 bases between the germline ends. CDR3 in DNA: TGTGCCAGCAGTCTCGACAGCTCCTACGAGCAGTACTTC. Residues: CASSLDSSYEQYF.

The chain carries TRBV27 and TRBJ1-5; D not resolved. Trimming shortened V by 6 bases and J by 0 bases, and 12 bases separated the two germline ends. Germline V gene sequence: CDR1 MNHEY, CDR2 SMNVEV (reference sequence). CDR3 length equals 15 residues. CDR3 in amino acids: CASSQTVSSNQPQHF. Written as DNA, the CDR3 is TGTGCCAGCAGCCAAACAGTTAGTAGCAATCAGCCCCAGCATTTT.

J is TRBJ1-1 and V is TRBV4-1; D is uncertain. Trimming took 4 bases from V and 7 from J, leaving 25 bases between them. Germline V lookup: CDR1 MGHRA, CDR2 YSYEKL. The CDR3 has 17 residues. CDR3 in DNA: TGCGCCAGCAGCCCCACCCTGGACGGCCCGATTCGGAGTGAAGCTTTCTTT. Encoded protein: CASSPTLDGPIRSEAFF.

The chain employs TRBV30 and TRBJ1-5; no reliable D call. V was cut by 0 bases and J by 4 bases, with 7 bases left in between. CDR3 length: 13 residues. The germline CDR1 and CDR2 sequences are GTSNPN and SVGIG (reference sequence). CDR3 bases: TGTGCCTGGAGTGTACAAGATAATCAGCCCCAGCATTTT. It yields the protein CAWSVQDNQPQHF.

The V and J genes are TRBV7-6 and TRBJ2-2; 7 nucleotides line up with TRBD2. V lost 1 base and J lost 1; bases outside the gene matches: 3. The CDR3 is 16 amino acids. Germline-derived CDR1 and CDR2 are SGHVS and FNYEAQ. CDR3 in DNA: TGTGCCAGCAGCTTAGGGGTAGCGGGGAACACCGGGGAGCTGTTTTTT. This encodes CASSLGVAGNTGELFF.

The chain has TRBV13 and TRBJ1-3, with D unresolved. CDR3 length: 12 residues. Germline V gene lookup returns CDR1 PRHDT and CDR2 FYEKMQ (reference sequence). V was shortened by 0 bases and J by 11 bases, with 8 bases between the two germline ends. CDR3 sequence: CASSLGWEPIYF. The CDR3 region has the DNA TGTGCCAGCAGCTTAGGGTGGGAGCCCATATATTTT.

V and J are TRBV29-1 and TRBJ2-3, with D tentatively TRBD2 (6 bases). Germline V gene sequence: CDR1 SQVTM, CDR2 ANQGSEA. This CDR3 has 15 residues. The V and J ends lost 0 bases and 2 bases respectively, with 12 bases between them. CDR3 loop: CSVEDRAGNTDTQYF. In DNA form, the CDR3 reads TGCAGCGTTGAAGATAGGGCGGGGAACACAGATACGCAGTATTTT.

The genes are TRBV6-5 and TRBJ2-7; unclear D gene. This CDR3 has 15 amino acids. Germline-derived CDR1 and CDR2 are MNHEY and SVGAGI. Trimming left V 5 bases short and J 3 bases short, with 17 bases between. The DNA of the CDR3 is TGTGCCAGCAGTCCGACGGAGCAGATGTACTACGAGCAGTACTTC. The encoded protein is CASSPTEQMYYEQYF.